One and the same sample provided the 2 T cell receptor beta chains below, sequenced in a study of Graves' ophthalmopathy and Graves' hyperthyroidism. Amplifying from RNA transcripts, the study obtained TCR beta CDR3 regions. RT-PCR with HTBI primers came first, then second-round multiplex PCR. One entry per CDR3 protein results from TCRdb running MiXCR on the multiplex PCR reads. The table lists around 600,000 distinct CDR3 sequences, about two fifths of them singletons. The sequenced sample consisted of peripheral blood. The receptors come from an adult man with Graves' ophthalmopathy.

The gene calls are TRBV7-2 and TRBJ1-4; the D is unclear. This CDR3 region has 15 residues. From germline, CDR1 is SGHTA and CDR2 FQGNSA. Trimming removed 4 bases at V and 7 bases at J, with 16 bases between. CDR3 sequence: CASSYLRHNTEKLFF. The CDR3 DNA sequence: TGTGCCAGCAGCTACCTACGACATAACACTGAAAAACTGTTTTTT.

This clonotype has just a few counts. This rearrangement joins TRBV30 to TRBJ2-6; D is ambiguous. This CDR3 is built from 14 residues. CDR1 is GTSNPN and CDR2 is SVGIG in the germline V gene (reference sequence). Trimming cost V 1 base and J 2 bases, with 6 bases left between them. CDR3 DNA: TGTGCCTGGAGTGATAGGGCTGGGGCCAACGTCCTGACTTTC. Its protein product is CAWSDRAGANVLTF. Variable domain in full (rest from reference TRBV30 and TRBJ2-6): SQTIHQWPATLVQPVGSPLSLECTVEGTSNPNLYWYRQAAGRGLQLLFYSVGIGQISSEVPQNLSASRPQDRQFILSSKKLLLSDSGFYLCAWSDRAGANVLTFGAGSRLTVL.